The 9 T cell receptor beta chains below were found in one sample sequenced in a study of regulatory T cells in long-lasting Graves disease (dated by TCRdb to about 2021). The sample's time point, from its label and the paper: newly diagnosed GD, antithyroid drugs for less than 3 months. For both TCR sequencing and RNA sequencing, RNA was extracted from PBMCs using TRIzol. Library generation was performed with multiplex PCR. The sequencer was an Illumina HiSeq 4000. To build TCR beta libraries, CDR3 regions were amplified by Arm-PCR using iRepertoire HTBI primers. In TCRdb, the public reads were trimmed at Q25 with fastp and aligned with MiXCR, with productive beta chains retained. Rows are unified per CDR3 protein, each entry keeping the most common DNA and genes. Recorded for this sample are about 430,000 distinct CDR3 sequences; about 15% of them occurred a single time. The ten largest clones take up about 8.2% of the sample.

The same sample was also studied in work on T cells in Graves' hyperthyroidism and ophthalmopathy.

This material consisted of peripheral blood mononuclear cells (PBMCs), taken at new diagnosis, from a patient treated with antithyroid drugs. These receptors all stem from a woman aged 40 to 55 with Graves disease. Donor details come from another sample of the same person, matched by shared clones.

The CDR3 loop is CASSRRPFKRITYEQYF. DNA for the CDR3: TGCGCCAGCAGCCGCCGACCGTTTAAGAGGATCACCTACGAGCAGTACTTC. The chain employs TRBV4-1 and TRBJ2-7; no clear D. Germline CDR1 reads MGHRA; CDR2 reads YSYEKL. V gave up 4 bases and J gave up 2 bases, with 21 bases separating them. This CDR3 comprises 17 residues.

This clonotype was counted many times. V and J are TRBV9 and TRBJ1-4; maybe TRBD1 (5 bases). CDR1 is SGDLS and CDR2 is YYNGEE in the germline V gene. The CDR3 contains 13 residues. V was clipped by 7 bases and J by 3 bases, with 10 bases between them. The CDR3 DNA follows: TGTGCCAGCGGCCGGGGGGCTAATGAAAAACTGTTTTTT. Translating gives CASGRGANEKLFF. Using reference TRBV9 and TRBJ1-4 for the parts outside the CDR3, the full variable domain is DSGVTQTPKHLITATGQRVTLRCSPRSGDLSVYWYQQSLDQGLQFLIQYYNGEERAKGNILERFSAQQFPDLHSELNLSSLELGDSALYFCASGRGANEKLFFGSGTQLSVL.

This clonotype was found a few times. The chain carries TRBV6-5 and TRBJ2-2, with TRBD2 as a possible D gene (6 bases). The CDR3 spans 17 residues. Germline V gene lookup returns CDR1 MNHEY and CDR2 SVGAGI. Trimming removed 4 bases from V and 1 base from J, with 16 bases in between. The CDR3 loop is CASSSDQGGVNTGELFF. The CDR3 region has the DNA TGTGCCAGCAGTTCCGATCAGGGCGGGGTGAACACCGGGGAGCTGTTTTTT.

This clonotype was counted at least ten times. This chain links TRBV28 with TRBJ2-3; TRBD1 might be the D (5 bases). CDR1 and CDR2 (germline): MDHEN, SYDVKM. CDR3 size: 14 residues. The V end lost 5 bases, the J end lost 6 bases, and 15 bases lay between the germline ends. The CDR3 reads CASSQDRGTDTQYF. Written as DNA, the CDR3 is TGTGCCAGCAGTCAGGATAGGGGTACGGATACGCAGTATTTT.

This clonotype was counted many times. The chain is built from TRBV12-3 or TRBV12-4 and TRBJ1-1; D not certain. The V end lost 7 bases, the J end lost 1 base, and 10 bases lay between the germline ends. This CDR3 is built from 13 residues. The CDR3 nucleotides are TGTGCCAGCACCTTAAGACCGAACACTGAAGCTTTCTTT. Amino acids: CASTLRPNTEAFF.

The rearrangement uses TRBV15 and TRBJ2-5; 9 bases map to TRBD1. Germline CDR1 LNHNV, CDR2 YYDKDF (reference sequence). CDR3 length: 14 amino acids. After removal of 5 bases from V and 4 bases from J, the junction contained 5 bases not matched to a gene. In DNA form, the CDR3 reads TGTGCCACCAGCCACAGGGGGCTTGGAGAGACCCAGTACTTC. This gives the protein CATSHRGLGETQYF. The full variable domain, its missing parts supplied by reference TRBV15 and TRBJ2-5, is DAMVIQNPRYQVTQFGKPVTLSCSQTLNHNVMYWYQQKSSQAPKLLFHYYDKDFNNEADTPDNFQSRRPNTSFCFLDIRSPGLGDTAMYLCATSHRGLGETQYFGPGTRLLVL.

The table lists this clonotype with a few counts. The gene calls are TRBV13 and TRBJ2-1; 8 nucleotides align to TRBD1. After removal of 7 bases from V and 4 bases from J, the junction contained 12 bases not matched to a gene. The CDR3 contains 16 residues. The germline CDR1 and CDR2 sequences are PRHDT and FYEKMQ (reference sequence). Here the CDR3 DNA reads TGTGCCAGCAAGGACGGACAGGGTAACTTGTACAATGAGCAGTTCTTC. Amino acid sequence: CASKDGQGNLYNEQFF. Variable domain in full (rest from reference TRBV13 and TRBJ2-1): AAGVIQSPRHLIKEKRETATLKCYPIPRHDTVYWYQQGPGQDPQFLISFYEKMQSDKGSIPDRFSAQQFSDYHSELNMSSLELGDSALYFCASKDGQGNLYNEQFFGPGTRLTVL.

This clonotype was counted many times. V and J are TRBV7-2 and TRBJ1-5; 9 bases align to TRBD1. The CDR3 covers 14 residues. V gave up 4 bases and J gave up 5 bases; unmatched junction bases: 3. Germline lookup yields CDR1 SGHTA and CDR2 FQGNSA. This CDR3 is CASSYTGGYQPQHF. The CDR3 DNA follows: TGTGCCAGCAGCTATACAGGGGGCTATCAGCCCCAGCATTTT.

This clonotype was found many times. V and J are TRBV12-3 or TRBV12-4 and TRBJ2-1; a weak D match, TRBD1 (6 bases). Trimming left V 7 bases short and J 9 bases short, with 19 bases between. The CDR3 covers 14 residues. DNA for the CDR3: TGTGCCAGCACCCCAATAGGTTTAGGGGGTGAGCAGTTCTTC. Its protein is CASTPIGLGGEQFF.